A selection of T cell receptor beta chains follows, all from one sample in a study of T cell repertoires in cytomegalovirus infection. These receptors are not linked to any known antigen. TCRdb re-called the reads with MiXCR, one entry per CDR3 protein. The sample has around 900,000 distinct CDR3 sequences, 31% seen once; the top ten hold over 11%. Specimen: cultured CD8+ T cells from PBMCs, collected from culture after CMV antigen stimulation. The receptors derive from a human donor in good health (CMV status not recorded). Some clones in this sample may be carry-over from other donors' samples. CDR3s include the opening cysteine and the closing phenylalanine or tryptophan. Each record gives: V gene, D gene, J gene, clone size, CDR3 protein, CDR3 DNA. The D gene is left open where the match is weak. Only part of the rows carry a size: once, few, many, or a class if the clone is expanded.

TRBV12-3/TRBV12-4	TRBD1	TRBJ2-1	many	CASSSDRDRFYNEQFF	TGTGCCAGCAGTTCTGACCGGGACAGATTTTACAATGAGCAGTTCTTC
TRBV6-5	-	TRBJ1-1	few	CASSYFESGTEAFF	TGTGCCAGCAGCTACTTTGAAAGTGGCACTGAAGCTTTCTTT
TRBV27	-	TRBJ1-1	few	CASSLSHEGYTEAFF	TGTGCCAGCAGCCTCTCGCACGAGGGGTACACTGAAGCTTTCTTT
TRBV24-1	-	TRBJ2-1	-	CATSGTEGGEYNEQFF	TGTGCCACCAGTGGGACTGAGGGGGGAGAGTACAATGAGCAGTTCTTC
TRBV2	-	TRBJ1-1	few	CASSDRTEAFF	TGTGCCAGCAGTGACCGTACTGAAGCTTTCTTT
TRBV28	-	TRBJ2-1	few	CATDRANYNEQFF	TGTGCCACCGACCGGGCAAATTACAATGAGCAGTTCTTC
TRBV7-6	-	TRBJ1-1	-	CASSLAGSWDTEAFF	TGTGCCAGCAGCTTAGCCGGGAGTTGGGACACTGAAGCTTTCTTT
TRBV19	-	TRBJ1-5	-	CASSSSGCSNQPQHF	TGTGCCAGTAGTTCCTCGGGGTGTAGCAATCAGCCCCAGCATTTT
TRBV7-9	-	TRBJ2-2	few	CASSPKGGAGTGELFF	TGTGCCAGCAGCCCCAAAGGAGGGGCGGGCACCGGGGAGCTGTTTTTT
TRBV20-1	-	TRBJ2-7	-	CSARDDSLKGYEQYF	TGCAGTGCTAGAGATGACAGTCTGAAGGGGTACGAGCAGTACTTC
TRBV9	TRBD1	TRBJ1-6	-	CASSEGEVGTVDSPLHF	TGTGCCAGCAGCGAAGGGGAAGTCGGGACAGTCGATTCACCCCTCCACTTT
TRBV6-1	-	TRBJ1-5	few	CASSRVSSDSHNQPQHF	TGTGCCAGCAGTAGGGTCTCCAGTGACTCCCATAATCAGCCCCAGCATTTT
TRBV7-3	-	TRBJ1-1	few	CASSRYYEAFF	TGTGCCAGCAGCCGTTACTATGAAGCTTTCTTT
TRBV12-3/TRBV12-4	TRBD1	TRBJ1-4	-	CASSLDREDEKLFF	TGTGCCAGCAGCCTTGACAGGGAGGACGAAAAACTGTTTTTT
TRBV15	TRBD1	TRBJ1-2	-	CATSGRQGANYGYTF	TGTGCCACCAGCGGAAGACAGGGGGCGAACTATGGCTACACCTTC